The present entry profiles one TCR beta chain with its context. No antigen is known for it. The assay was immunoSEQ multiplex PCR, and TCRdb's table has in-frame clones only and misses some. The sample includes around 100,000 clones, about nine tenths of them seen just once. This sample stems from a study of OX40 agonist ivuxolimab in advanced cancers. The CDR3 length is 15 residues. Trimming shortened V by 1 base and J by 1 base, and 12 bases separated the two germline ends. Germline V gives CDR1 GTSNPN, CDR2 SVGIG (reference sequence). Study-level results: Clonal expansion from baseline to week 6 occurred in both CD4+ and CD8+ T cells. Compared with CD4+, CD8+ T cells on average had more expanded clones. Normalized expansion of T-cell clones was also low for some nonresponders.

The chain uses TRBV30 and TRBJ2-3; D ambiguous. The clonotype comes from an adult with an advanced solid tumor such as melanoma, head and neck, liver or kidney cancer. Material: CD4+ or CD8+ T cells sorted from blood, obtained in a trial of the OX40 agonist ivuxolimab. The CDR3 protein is CAWSEDEAGTDTQYF. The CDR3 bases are TGTGCCTGGAGTGAGGACGAGGCGGGCACAGATACGCAGTATTTT.